This T cell receptor (beta chain) was profiled in a study of identical twins' blood T cells. As for the study in general: Roughly 51 million reads came from 12 libraries, six alpha, six beta. Whole-study results and caveats: Environmental influences on twin similarity could not be excluded.

This clonotype appeared a single time. The target antigen is unknown. Being one base from a much bigger clone, this may be a read error. A single record per CDR3 protein comes from TCRdb applying MiXCR to the 5' RACE reads. The table has roughly 380,000 distinct CDR3 sequences, over 25% seen once. This sequence originates from a woman aged 18 to 55 in good health. Sequences were obtained from PBMCs.

The DNA for the CDR3 is TGTGCCATCAGTGGAAGGACAGGGACGGGGGAAGCTTTCTTT. Translating gives CAISGRTGTGEAFF. This rearrangement joins TRBV10-3 to TRBJ1-1; 8 bases align to TRBD1. V dropped 4 bases and J dropped 8; count of bases not matched to a gene: 9. This CDR3 is 14 amino acids long. CDR1 and CDR2 (germline): ENHRY, SYGVKD.